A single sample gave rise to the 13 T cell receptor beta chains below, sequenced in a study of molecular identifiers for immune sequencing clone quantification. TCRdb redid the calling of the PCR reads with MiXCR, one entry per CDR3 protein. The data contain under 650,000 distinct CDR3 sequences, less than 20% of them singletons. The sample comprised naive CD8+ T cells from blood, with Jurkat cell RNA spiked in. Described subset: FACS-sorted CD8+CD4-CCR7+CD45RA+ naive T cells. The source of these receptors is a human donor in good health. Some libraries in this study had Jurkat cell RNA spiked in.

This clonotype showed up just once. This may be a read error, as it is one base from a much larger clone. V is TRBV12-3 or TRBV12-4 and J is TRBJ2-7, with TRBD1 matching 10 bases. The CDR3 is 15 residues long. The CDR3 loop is CAGSLWDRGDHEQYF. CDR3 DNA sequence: TGTGCCGGCAGTTTGTGGGACAGGGGTGACCACGAGCAGTACTTC.

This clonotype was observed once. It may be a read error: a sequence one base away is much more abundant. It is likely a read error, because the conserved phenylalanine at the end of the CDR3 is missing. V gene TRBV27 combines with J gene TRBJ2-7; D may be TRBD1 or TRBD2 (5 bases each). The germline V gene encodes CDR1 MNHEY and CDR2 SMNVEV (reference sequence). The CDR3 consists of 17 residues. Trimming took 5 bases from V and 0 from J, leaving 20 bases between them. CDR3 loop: CASSLSPGTALSYEQYL. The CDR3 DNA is TGTGCCAGCAGTCTCTCACCCGGGACCGCGCTCTCCTACGAGCAGTACCTC.

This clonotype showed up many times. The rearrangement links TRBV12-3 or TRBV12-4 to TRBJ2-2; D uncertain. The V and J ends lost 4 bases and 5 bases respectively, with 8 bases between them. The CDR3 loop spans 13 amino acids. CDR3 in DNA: TGTGCCAGCAGTTCACATGCAACCGGGGAGCTGTTTTTT. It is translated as CASSSHATGELFF.

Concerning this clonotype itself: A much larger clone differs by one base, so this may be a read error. This CDR3 is CASSDGNYGNTF. The DNA for the CDR3 is TGTGCCAGCAGTGACGGAAACTATGGCAACACCTTC. The chain has TRBV6-4 and TRBJ1-2; D is unclear. CDR3 length: 12 residues. CDR1 is MRHNA, CDR2 SNTAGT, per germline.

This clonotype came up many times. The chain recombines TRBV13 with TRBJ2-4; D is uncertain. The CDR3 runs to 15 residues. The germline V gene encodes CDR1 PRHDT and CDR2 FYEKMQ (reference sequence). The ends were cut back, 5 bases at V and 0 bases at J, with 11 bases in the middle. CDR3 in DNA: TGTGCCAGCAGCCCCTCCCGCTTAGCCAAAAACATTCAGTACTTC. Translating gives CASSPSRLAKNIQYF.

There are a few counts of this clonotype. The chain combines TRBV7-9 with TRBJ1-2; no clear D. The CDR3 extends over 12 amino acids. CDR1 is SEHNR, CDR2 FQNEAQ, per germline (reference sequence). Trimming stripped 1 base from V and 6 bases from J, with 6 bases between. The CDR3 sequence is CASSLGPDGYTF. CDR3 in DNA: TGTGCCAGCAGCTTAGGGCCCGATGGCTACACCTTC.

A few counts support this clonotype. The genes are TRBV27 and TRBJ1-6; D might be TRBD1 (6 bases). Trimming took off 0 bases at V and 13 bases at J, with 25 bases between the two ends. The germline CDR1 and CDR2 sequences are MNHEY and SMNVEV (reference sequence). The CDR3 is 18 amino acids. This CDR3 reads CASSLSGWGPVMEFPLHF. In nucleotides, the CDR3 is TGTGCCAGCAGTTTATCAGGTTGGGGGCCCGTGATGGAATTCCCCCTCCACTTT.

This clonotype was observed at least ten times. The CDR3 DNA sequence: TGCAGTGCTAAGGGACAGGGGGGAACTTATTACTACGAGCAGTACTTC. It specifies CSAKGQGGTYYYEQYF. This sequence joins TRBV20-1 and TRBJ2-7; 11 bases fit TRBD1. This CDR3 is 16 amino acids long. Germline CDR1 DFQATT, CDR2 SNEGSKA (reference sequence). After removal of 4 bases from V and 3 bases from J, the junction contained 11 bases not matched to a gene.

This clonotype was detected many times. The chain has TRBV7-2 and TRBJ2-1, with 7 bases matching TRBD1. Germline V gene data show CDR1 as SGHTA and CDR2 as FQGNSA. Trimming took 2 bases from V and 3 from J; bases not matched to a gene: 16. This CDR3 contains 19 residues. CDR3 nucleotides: TGTGCCAGCAGCTTACCCCAAAAACCACACAGGGGTTACTACAATGAGCAGTTCTTC. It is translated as CASSLPQKPHRGYYNEQFF. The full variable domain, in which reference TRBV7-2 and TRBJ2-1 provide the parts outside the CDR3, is GAGVSQSPSNKVTEKGKDVELRCDPISGHTALYWYRQSLGQGLEFLIYFQGNSAPDKSGLPSDRFSAERTGGSVSTLTIQRTQQEDSAVYLCASSLPQKPHRGYYNEQFFGPGTRLTVL.

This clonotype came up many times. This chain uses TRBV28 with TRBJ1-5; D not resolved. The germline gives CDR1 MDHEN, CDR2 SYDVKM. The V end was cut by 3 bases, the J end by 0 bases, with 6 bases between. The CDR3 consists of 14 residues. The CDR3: CASSFENSNQPQHF. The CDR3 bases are TGTGCCAGCAGTTTCGAGAATAGCAATCAGCCCCAGCATTTT. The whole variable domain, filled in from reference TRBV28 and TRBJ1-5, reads DVKVTQSSRYLVKRTGEKVFLECVQDMDHENMFWYRQDPGLGLRLIYFSYDVKMKEKGDIPEGYSVSREKKERFSLILESASTNQTSMYLCASSFENSNQPQHFGDGTRLSIL.

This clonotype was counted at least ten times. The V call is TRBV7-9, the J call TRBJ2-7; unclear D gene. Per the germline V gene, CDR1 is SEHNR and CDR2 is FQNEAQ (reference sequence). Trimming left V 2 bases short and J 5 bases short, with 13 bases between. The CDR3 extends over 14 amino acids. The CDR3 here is CASSLPKEVHEQYF. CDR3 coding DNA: TGTGCCAGCAGCTTACCTAAAGAGGTACACGAGCAGTACTTC.

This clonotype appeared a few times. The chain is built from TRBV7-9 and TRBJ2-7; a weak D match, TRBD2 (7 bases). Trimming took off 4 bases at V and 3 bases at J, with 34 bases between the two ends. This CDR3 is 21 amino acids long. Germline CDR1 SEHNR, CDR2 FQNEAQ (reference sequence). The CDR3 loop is CASSSSRGGRATELLGYEQYF. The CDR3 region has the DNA TGTGCCAGCAGCTCTTCCCGCGGGGGCAGGGCTACGGAATTATTAGGCTACGAGCAGTACTTC. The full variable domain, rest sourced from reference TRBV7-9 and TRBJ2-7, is DTGVSQNPRHKITKRGQNVTFRCDPISEHNRLYWYRQTLGQGPEFLTYFQNEAQLEKSRLLSDRFSAERPKGSFSTLEIQRTEQGDSAMYLCASSSSRGGRATELLGYEQYFGPGTRLTVT.

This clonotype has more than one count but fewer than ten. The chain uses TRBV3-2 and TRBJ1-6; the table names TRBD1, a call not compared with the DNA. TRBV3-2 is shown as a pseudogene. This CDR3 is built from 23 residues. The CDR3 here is CASSQGLPRQKQSGASYNSPLHF. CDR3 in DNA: TGTGCCAGCAGCCAAGGCCTCCCGCGACAGAAACAAAGTGGGGCCTCCTATAATTCACCCCTCCACTTT.